The source of this TCR beta chain is a study of cytomegalovirus exposure and HLA in healthy donors. The PCR employed 60 Vbeta primers together with 13 Jbeta primers. Sequencing used immunoSEQ multiplex PCR; TCRdb keeps in-frame clones, though not all of them. The table has more than 150,000 clones, 77% seen once. General study points: Roughly uniform sequencing depth across donors was assumed, possibly incorrectly. As was reported, the HLA-A and HLA-B alleles of most subjects were accurately predicted from TCR beta sequences.

Concerning this clone itself: Its specificity is not known.

The CDR3 loop spans 15 amino acids. CDR1 and CDR2 (germline): SEHNR, FQNEAQ (reference sequence). V shed 2 bases and J shed 2 bases, with 9 bases lying between them. The TCR comes from a man younger than 30 in good health and CMV-seronegative. This chain links TRBV7-9 with TRBJ2-2; TRBD2 is a possible D gene (5 bases). Sequenced sample: PBMCs. CDR3 bases: TGTGCCAGCAGCTTATTTGAGGGAAACACCGGGGAGCTGTTTTTT. Encoded protein: CASSLFEGNTGELFF. The variable domain in full, with the rest retrieved from reference TRBV7-9 and TRBJ2-2, is DTGVSQNPRHKITKRGQNVTFRCDPISEHNRLYWYRQTLGQGPEFLTYFQNEAQLEKSRLLSDRFSAERPKGSFSTLEIQRTEQGDSAMYLCASSLFEGNTGELFFGEGSRLTVL.